This T cell receptor beta chain was identified during a study of read filtering for tumor transcriptome and immune sequencing. On the study more broadly: Among patients, approximately 17 were male and around 15 female, aged roughly 47 to 90 (mean roughly 64). Transcriptome libraries were built from DNase-treated RNA. Points from the study as a whole: Dropping single-read clonotypes raised IR-seq and RNA-seq shared-clonotype correlation.

The library was built from roughly 400 ng RNA with molecular barcoded adaptors for alpha/delta and beta/gamma chains. MiXCR, run by TCRdb on the reads, gives a single entry per CDR3 protein. The sample consists of 46,000 or so distinct CDR3 sequences, approximately 18% of them appearing once. With respect to this clonotype: Its antigen is undetermined. A much larger clone lies one base from this, so it may be a read error.

The CDR3 runs 15 residues. V lost 5 bases and J 2 bases, leaving 15 bases between the germline ends. V and J are TRBV12-3 or TRBV12-4 and TRBJ2-5, with D possibly being TRBD2 (5 bases). The specimen sequenced was a population of CD138-negative cells sorted from bone marrow. The receptor was isolated from a donor over 35 with multiple myeloma. Here the CDR3 reads CASSSPRVGQETQYF. DNA for the CDR3: TGTGCCAGCAGTAGTCCGAGGGTTGGTCAAGAGACCCAGTACTTC.